The 23 T cell receptor beta chains presented below share a single source sample, sequenced in a study of CD8 T cells in Susac syndrome. An input of about 0.45 to 1 ug of RNA was subjected to reverse transcription using random hexamers. TCRdb ran MiXCR on the immunoSEQ multiplex PCR reads and lists one entry per CDR3 protein. The profile shows about 150,000 distinct CDR3 sequences, roughly 95% of them singletons. Specimen: CD8+ T cells from PBMCs. Receptors originate from a human donor with multiple sclerosis.

This clonotype was counted once. This chain connects TRBV6-5 to TRBJ1-2; D possibly corresponds to TRBD1 (5 bases). Trimming left V 7 bases short and J 2 bases short, with 14 bases between. Germline CDR1 is MNHEY and CDR2 is SVGAGI. There are 14 residues in the CDR3. The CDR3 bases are TGTGCCAGCACCCCAGGGATGGGGAACTATGGCTACACCTTC. It codes for CASTPGMGNYGYTF.

The chain recombines TRBV19 with TRBJ1-2; the match to TRBD1 covers 7 bases. V shed 8 bases, J shed 2 bases, and the junction held 2 bases outside the gene matches. This CDR3 contains 12 residues. CDR1 and CDR2 (germline): LNHDA, SQIVND (reference sequence). The CDR3 protein is CASAGQNYGYTF. The CDR3 DNA is TGTGCCAGTGCGGGACAGAACTATGGCTACACCTTC.

The chain couples TRBV20-1 to TRBJ2-3; 8 positions match TRBD1. With 3 bases clipped from V and 3 bases from J, the junction kept 8 bases outside the gene matches. CDR3 length: 15 residues. Germline values: CDR1 DFQATT, CDR2 SNEGSKA (reference sequence). The CDR3 reads CSAREDRVGTDTQYF. CDR3 bases: TGCAGTGCTAGGGAGGACAGGGTGGGGACAGATACGCAGTATTTT.

The chain carries TRBV7-9 and TRBJ1-2; weak D call: TRBD1 (5 bases). Trimming removed 4 bases at V and 0 bases at J, with 12 bases between. This CDR3 region has 15 residues. Germline V CDR1 and CDR2: SEHNR, FQNEAQ (reference sequence). The CDR3 DNA sequence: TGTGCCAGCAGCTACAGTGGGGCATCTAACTATGGCTACACCTTC. Its translation is CASSYSGASNYGYTF.

This chain joins TRBV29-1 and TRBJ2-1, with 12 bases matching TRBD2. V was clipped by 2 bases and J by 6 bases; unmatched bases: 11. Germline assignment: CDR1 SQVTM and CDR2 ANQGSEA. The length of the CDR3 is 17 residues. This chain's CDR3 is CSVEILAGGPVFNEQFF. Written as DNA, the CDR3 is TGCAGCGTTGAAATTCTAGCGGGGGGGCCGGTCTTCAATGAGCAGTTCTTC.

The chain has TRBV27 and TRBJ1-1, with 11 bases aligning to TRBD1. The CDR3 contains 16 residues. J gave up 3 bases and V 5 bases, and 8 bases lay outside the gene matches. Germline V CDR1 and CDR2: MNHEY, SMNVEV (reference sequence). For the CDR3, the DNA is TGTGCCAGCAGTAGGTTAGGACAGGGGGCGTACACTGAAGCTTTCTTT. Protein product: CASSRLGQGAYTEAFF.

This clonotype was observed a few times. The V call is TRBV30, the J call TRBJ2-5; D is uncertain. The germline V gene encodes CDR1 GTSNPN and CDR2 SVGIG (reference sequence). The CDR3 is 12 residues long. The V and J ends lost 2 bases and 2 bases respectively, with 6 bases between them. CDR3 in amino acids: CAWSRQQETQYF. CDR3 sequence (DNA): TGTGCCTGGAGTCGGCAGCAAGAGACCCAGTACTTC.

The chain carries TRBV6-5 and TRBJ1-2; tentative D call: TRBD1 (6 bases). CDR3 length: 15 residues. Per the germline V gene, CDR1 is MNHEY and CDR2 is SVGAGI. The V and J ends lost 11 bases and 4 bases respectively, with 23 bases between them. The CDR3 region is CASWEGQMPIYGYTF. In DNA, the CDR3 is TGTGCCTCTTGGGAAGGACAGATGCCCATCTATGGCTACACCTTC.

The chain recombines TRBV11-2 with TRBJ2-5; the D gene is possibly TRBD2 (5 bases). The V end was cut by 1 base, the J end by 2 bases, with 8 bases between. CDR3 length: 14 amino acids. The germline V gene encodes CDR1 SGHAT and CDR2 FQNNGV. CDR3 nucleotides: TGTGCCAGCAGCTTAGGGCCGGGGCAAGAGACCCAGTACTTC. Protein sequence: CASSLGPGQETQYF.

The chain links TRBV20-1 to TRBJ2-4; D gene uncertain. The CDR3 is 15 residues long. The germline V gene encodes CDR1 DFQATT and CDR2 SNEGSKA (reference sequence). The V and J ends lost 8 bases and 5 bases respectively, with 22 bases between them. The DNA of the CDR3 is TGCAGTTGTCTCTCCGAGTCCTCACTCCAAAACATTCAGTACTTC. Translating gives CSCLSESSLQNIQYF.

The chain couples TRBV27 to TRBJ1-2, with 7 bases lining up with TRBD1. The CDR3 contains 12 residues. Per germline, CDR1 MNHEY and CDR2 SMNVEV (reference sequence). V gave up 8 bases and J gave up 6 bases; unmatched junction bases: 6. This chain's CDR3 is CASRTGEDGYTF. Written as DNA, the CDR3 is TGTGCCAGCCGCACAGGGGAGGATGGCTACACCTTC.

The chain couples TRBV7-6 to TRBJ2-6; no clear D gene. Trimming left V 5 bases short and J 0 bases short, with 8 bases between. Germline CDR1 reads SGHVS; CDR2 reads FNYEAQ. There are 15 residues in the CDR3. In DNA form, the CDR3 reads TGTGCCAGCAGCCTCGACCTCTCTGGGGCCAACGTCCTGACTTTC. Encoded protein: CASSLDLSGANVLTF.

The table lists this clonotype with a few counts. The chain links TRBV30 to TRBJ2-7; D gene ambiguous. CDR1 and CDR2 from the germline V gene are GTSNPN and SVGIG (reference sequence). The CDR3 runs 11 residues. Between the trimmed V and J ends, which lost 4 bases and 5 bases, there was a span of 9 bases. Here the CDR3 reads CAWTRGHEQYF. The CDR3 DNA follows: TGTGCCTGGACCCGTGGCCACGAGCAGTACTTC.

The chain joins TRBV9 to TRBJ1-2; D gene unclear. CDR1 is SGDLS, CDR2 YYNGEE, per germline. The ends were cut back, 0 bases at V and 4 bases at J, with 4 bases in the middle. The CDR3 covers 12 residues. The CDR3 protein is CASSVAGYGYTF. Here the CDR3 DNA reads TGTGCCAGCAGCGTAGCTGGCTATGGCTACACCTTC.

V usage is TRBV12-3 or TRBV12-4 and J usage is TRBJ2-3; 9 nucleotides match TRBD2. The CDR3 has 19 amino acids. V shed 2 bases and J 8 bases; nucleotides not matched to a gene: 20. This chain's CDR3 is CASSLRSIWTSDLGGTQYF. DNA for the CDR3: TGTGCCAGCAGTTTAAGGTCTATATGGACTAGCGACCTGGGAGGTACGCAGTATTTT.

The chain recombines TRBV20-1 with TRBJ2-1; possibly TRBD2 for D (7 bases). CDR3 length: 15 amino acids. Deletions cut 0 bases from V and 2 bases from J, with 11 bases between. The germline V gene has CDR1 DFQATT and CDR2 SNEGSKA (reference sequence). As DNA, the CDR3 is TGCAGTGCTAGAGACCGGGGGGCCCCCTACAATGAGCAGTTCTTC. It yields the protein CSARDRGAPYNEQFF.

The rearrangement joins TRBV20-1 to TRBJ2-1; no clear D gene. The V end lost 1 base, the J end lost 4 bases, and 5 bases lay between the germline ends. Germline CDR1 DFQATT, CDR2 SNEGSKA (reference sequence). The CDR3 runs 12 residues. CDR3 coding DNA: TGCAGTGCTAGAGGGCAGTACAATGAGCAGTTCTTC. Translating it yields CSARGQYNEQFF.

The chain joins TRBV30 to TRBJ2-1, with 10 bases aligning to TRBD2. The V segment lost 4 bases and the J segment 7 bases; nucleotides outside the gene matches: 1. The CDR3 has 12 residues. Germline-derived CDR1 and CDR2 are GTSNPN and SVGIG (reference sequence). In DNA, the CDR3 is TGTGCCTGGAAACTAGCGGGGAATGAGCAGTTCTTC. Translation gives CAWKLAGNEQFF.

The chain employs TRBV5-1 and TRBJ2-7, with 8 bases lining up with TRBD2. The germline CDR1 and CDR2 sequences are SGHRS and YFSETQ. V lost 4 bases, J lost 1 base, and 10 bases stayed unmatched. This CDR3 comprises 16 residues. CDR3 nucleotides: TGCGCCAGCAGCCCGACTACCGGGGGGGGTTCCTACGAGCAGTACGTC. Its translation: CASSPTTGGGSYEQYV.

The chain has TRBV7-3 and TRBJ2-1, with 7 bases matching TRBD2. The CDR3 extends over 15 amino acids. V dropped 5 bases and J dropped 4; count of bases not matched to a gene: 8. The V gene's germline CDR1 is SGHTA and CDR2 FQGTGA. The DNA for the CDR3 is TGTGCCAGCAGCCCGTTTGCGGGAGTTTACAATGAGCAGTTCTTC. This translates into CASSPFAGVYNEQFF.

Here the CDR3 DNA reads TGCGCCAGCAGCCAAGACTCGACAGAGTCCTACGAGCAGTACTTC. It specifies CASSQDSTESYEQYF. The chain links TRBV4-1 to TRBJ2-7; TRBD1 is a possible D gene (5 bases). The CDR3 contains 15 residues. CDR1 is MGHRA and CDR2 is YSYEKL in the germline V gene. The V end lost 0 bases, the J end lost 1 base, and 10 bases lay between the germline ends.

The CDR3: CSARPGSGGGHIQYF. In DNA, the CDR3 is TGCAGTGCTCGCCCAGGGAGCGGGGGTGGTCACATTCAGTACTTC. The rearrangement joins TRBV20-1 to TRBJ2-4; 8 nucleotides align to TRBD2. This CDR3 is built from 15 residues. Trimming cost V 5 bases and J 8 bases; bases outside gene matches: 14. The germline V gene has CDR1 DFQATT and CDR2 SNEGSKA (reference sequence).

The chain employs TRBV3-1 and TRBJ2-7, with D possibly being TRBD2 (6 bases). Per the germline V gene, CDR1 is LGHDT and CDR2 is YNNKEL (reference sequence). V was cut by 3 bases and J by 2 bases, with 11 bases left in between. The CDR3 runs 14 residues. The DNA of the CDR3 is TGTGCCAGCAGCCAGCCGGGACTTACCTACGAGCAGTACTTC. This encodes CASSQPGLTYEQYF.